This T cell receptor (beta chain) originates from a study of a mutant IDH1 vaccine in newly diagnosed glioma (dated by TCRdb to the early 2020s). A note on the overall study: Eight vaccinations were administered to patients in weeks 1, 3, 5, 7, 11, 15, 19 and 23, corresponding to visits V03 through V10. Longitudinal TCRB deep sequencing was performed for 25 to 30 treated patients wherever samples were available for exploratory analyses. Before enrollment, patients had received standard therapy of radiotherapy alone, temozolomide alone, or radiochemotherapy with temozolomide; most received the combination. Peripheral blood samples were drawn at six visits, namely V03 (baseline), V05, V07, V10, V12 and V13. Vaccination began 4-6 weeks after radiotherapy alone, or alongside temozolomide cycles in the chemotherapy-containing groups. Of the approximately 29 treated patients, approximately 60% were male and approximately 40% were female, and a mean age of approximately 40 years was recorded. The research as a whole found: No apparent relationship was observed between pseudoprogression and alterations in the top peripheral T cell clonotypes detected by TCRB sequencing. Immune responses induced by the vaccine were seen in around 93% of patients across multiple MHC alleles. PBMC samples for TCRB deep sequencing were selected based on availability. It was noted by the authors that analyses of patient blood samples could not be reproduced owing to sample limitations.

Library prep was done by the immunoSEQ multiplex PCR assay. Rearranged TCR beta chain sequences were amplified using the hsTCRB Kit according to the manufacturer's protocol. Sequencing of TCRB libraries was carried out on an Illumina MiSeq. The paper's processing steps were these. The proprietary platform of the kit vendor was used for demultiplexing, trimming and gene mapping. Held by TCRdb, this immuneACCESS table contains in-frame sequences only and omits some clones. Under half of the omission traces to an unresolved V gene where checked; the cause of the rest is unknown. V and J calls and clone size are as listed in that table; D and trimming were resolved from the DNA. Counted in this sample were approximately 44,000 clones; more than 85% of them appeared once. The top ten clones comprise approximately 4.1% of the sample. The time point label, read with the paper, signifies: week 23, last vaccination. Each vaccine dose, consisting of 300 ug of a 20-mer mutant IDH1 peptide in Montanide, was administered subcutaneously with topical imiquimod. Donors had newly diagnosed WHO grade 3 or 4 IDH1-mutant astrocytomas with loss of nuclear ATRX. The samples were drawn from NOA16, a multicentre, single-arm, open-label phase I trial in Germany that tested a mutant IDH1 peptide vaccine in humans for the first time. Genomic DNA for TCRB sequencing was extracted from EDTA blood using the DNeasy Blood and Tissue Kit.

Worth noting for this clone: No cognate antigen has been identified for it. Base qualities are missing; no much larger clone stands one base away.

Counted from cysteine to phenylalanine, this CDR3 has 16 amino acids. Only the CDR3 part of the read is kept: 48 bases, read in frame from the first base. The germline ends are 18 bases apart after V is trimmed by 3 bases and J by 4 bases. CDR1 and CDR2 were assigned from the germline V gene (reference sequence) as PRHDT and FYEKMQ. The source of this sequence is a man aged 45-65 years with glioma. The chain is encoded by TRBV13 joined to TRBJ2-5, with TRBD1 as a weak D call on 6 bases. The source was PBMCs, collected from a glioma patient whose treatment included an IDH1 peptide vaccine. The encoded CDR3 is CASSFWVQGMGETQYF. The DNA is TGTGCCAGCAGCTTTTGGGTCCAGGGGATGGGAGAGACCCAGTACTTC.